This T cell receptor beta chain was found in a study of human T cells and chemical hapten exposure. At the level of the study: Per-sample TCR yield variability stemmed mainly from small pooled library volume differences. Findings of the study overall: Counts of TCRs above 1 in 1000 frequency stayed unchanged with DPC sensitization.

The CDR3 length is 13 residues. V was cut by 1 base and J by 7 bases, with 11 bases left in between. CDR1 and CDR2 (germline): SEHNR, FQNEAQ (reference sequence). TCRdb re-called the RACE reads through MiXCR, storing one row per CDR3 protein. Of roughly 80,000 distinct CDR3 sequences detected, about 8.6% appear once; the ten largest clones hold approximately 1.5%. Regarding time point: healthy volunteer bleed at 6 weeks. Total RNA came from unfractionated whole blood. Remarks on this clonotype: Antigen specificity is unknown.

The rearrangement uses TRBV7-9 and TRBJ2-7; D might be TRBD2 (7 bases). Sequencing was done on a sample of whole blood. The origin of this receptor is a female donor in good health. Some clones in this sample may be carry-over from other donors' samples. CDR3 in DNA: TGTGCCAGCAGCTTAGGAGGGGGGGAAGAGCAGTACTTC. Translation: CASSLGGGEEQYF.